The 6 T cell receptor beta chains presented below share a single source sample, sequenced in a study of ipilimumab plus nivolumab after autologous stem cell transplantation. Sequenced by immunoSEQ multiplex PCR; TCRdb stores in-frame clones only, minus some. The sample lists around 13,000 clones; less than 80% were seen once. Sample: PBMCs, taken in a trial of ipilimumab plus nivolumab as post-transplant consolidation. These receptors all stem from a male donor with diffuse large B-cell lymphoma.

This clone was recorded a few times. This chain joins TRBV11-3 and TRBJ2-1; maybe TRBD2 (5 bases). This CDR3 is 13 amino acids long. Germline CDR1 and CDR2: SGHNT and YENEEA. V was shortened by 3 bases and J by 5 bases, with 8 bases between the two germline ends. The CDR3 here is CASSFGVDNEQFF. The CDR3, as DNA: TGTGCCAGCAGCTTCGGGGTAGACAATGAGCAGTTCTTC.

This clone rates as large. This chain joins TRBV7-7 and TRBJ2-2; D is perhaps TRBD1 or TRBD2 (5 bases each). V lost 2 bases and J 5 bases, leaving 12 bases between the germline ends. CDR1 and CDR2 (germline): SSHAT, FNYEAQ (reference sequence). The CDR3 is 15 amino acids. The chain's CDR3 is CASSLIVGVTGELFF. DNA for the CDR3: TGTGCCAGCAGCTTAATTGTGGGGGTAACCGGGGAGCTGTTTTTT.

The genes are TRBV5-4 and TRBJ2-1; 12 positions agree with TRBD2. Germline assignment: CDR1 SGHNT and CDR2 YYREEE (reference sequence). The J segment lost 2 bases and the V segment lost 3 bases, leaving 3 bases of the junction unmatched. The CDR3 loop spans 16 amino acids. The CDR3: CASSYRTSGAYNEQFF. The CDR3 bases are TGTGCCAGCAGCTACCGGACTAGCGGGGCCTACAATGAGCAGTTCTTC.

The chain uses TRBV11-2 and TRBJ2-2; D not resolved. Germline-derived CDR1 and CDR2 are SGHAT and FQNNGV. Trimming removed 7 bases at V and 0 bases at J, with 9 bases between. The CDR3 has 14 residues. CDR3 region: CASTGQANTGELFF. The CDR3 nucleotides read TGTGCCAGCACTGGGCAGGCGAACACCGGGGAGCTGTTTTTT.

V usage is TRBV10-3 and J usage is TRBJ2-3; D is perhaps TRBD2 (6 bases). Trimming stripped 6 bases from V and 3 bases from J, with 13 bases between. Germline lookup yields CDR1 ENHRY and CDR2 SYGVKD. The CDR3 extends over 14 amino acids. The CDR3 loop reads CAIRGSGSTDTQYF. The CDR3 bases are TGTGCCATCAGGGGCTCCGGGAGTACAGATACGCAGTATTTT.

This clone was observed a single time. The J gene is TRBJ1-1, the V gene TRBV5-1; D is undetermined. This CDR3 is 13 amino acids long. The V end lost 0 bases, the J end lost 3 bases, and 6 bases lay between the germline ends. Germline V gives CDR1 SGHRS, CDR2 YFSETQ. CDR3 nucleotides: TGCGCCAGCAGCTTGGCCTCGGACACTGAAGCTTTCTTT. It yields the protein CASSLASDTEAFF.